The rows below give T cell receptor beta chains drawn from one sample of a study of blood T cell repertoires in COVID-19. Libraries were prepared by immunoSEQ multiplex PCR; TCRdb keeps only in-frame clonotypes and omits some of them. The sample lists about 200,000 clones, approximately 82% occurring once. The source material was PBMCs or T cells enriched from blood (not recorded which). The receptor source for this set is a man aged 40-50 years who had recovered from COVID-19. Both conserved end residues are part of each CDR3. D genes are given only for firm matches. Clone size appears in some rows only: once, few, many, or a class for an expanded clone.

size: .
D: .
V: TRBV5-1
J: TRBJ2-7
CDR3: CASSSQREQYF
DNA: TGCGCCAGCAGCTCCCAGCGTGAGCAGTACTTC

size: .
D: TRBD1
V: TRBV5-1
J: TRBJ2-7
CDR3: CASSLGQDFYEQYF
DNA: TGCGCCAGCAGCCTTGGACAGGACTTCTACGAGCAGTACTTC

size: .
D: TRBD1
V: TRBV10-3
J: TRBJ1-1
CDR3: CAIMGQGLTEAFF
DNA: TGTGCCATCATGGGACAGGGGTTAACTGAAGCTTTCTTT

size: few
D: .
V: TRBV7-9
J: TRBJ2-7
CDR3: CASSLDGSHEQYF
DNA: TGTGCCAGCAGCCTAGACGGGAGCCACGAGCAGTACTTC

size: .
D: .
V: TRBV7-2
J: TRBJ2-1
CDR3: CASSFAQRGEQFF
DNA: TGTGCCAGCAGCTTTGCCCAACGGGGTGAGCAGTTCTTC

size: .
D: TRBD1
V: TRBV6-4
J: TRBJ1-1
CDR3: CASSAYRGTEAFF
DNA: TGTGCCAGCAGTGCATACAGGGGCACTGAAGCTTTCTTT

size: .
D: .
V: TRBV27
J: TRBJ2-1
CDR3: CASSFGAASGYEQFF
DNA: TGTGCCAGCAGTTTTGGGGCGGCCTCCGGCTATGAGCAGTTCTTC

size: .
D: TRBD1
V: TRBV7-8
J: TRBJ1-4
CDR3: CASERDSRGEKLFF
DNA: TGTGCCAGCGAGAGGGACAGCCGGGGGGAAAAACTGTTTTTT

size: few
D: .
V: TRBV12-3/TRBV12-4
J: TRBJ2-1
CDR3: CASSLREYNEQFF
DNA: TGTGCCAGCAGTCTACGAGAATACAATGAGCAGTTCTTC

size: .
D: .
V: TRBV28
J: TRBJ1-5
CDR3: CASRQSNQPQHF
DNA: TGTGCCAGCAGACAGAGCAATCAGCCCCAGCATTTT

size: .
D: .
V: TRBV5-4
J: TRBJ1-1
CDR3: CASSREGRMNTEAFF
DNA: TGTGCCAGCAGCCGTGAGGGTCGCATGAACACTGAAGCTTTCTTT

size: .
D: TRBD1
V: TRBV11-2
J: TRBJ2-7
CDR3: CASSADRDRGYTIYEQYF
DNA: TGTGCCAGCAGCGCGGACCGGGACAGGGGCTATACTATTTACGAGCAGTACTTC

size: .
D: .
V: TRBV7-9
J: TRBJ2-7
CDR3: CASSLAPNYEQYF
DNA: TGTGCCAGCAGCTTAGCCCCAAACTACGAGCAGTACTTC

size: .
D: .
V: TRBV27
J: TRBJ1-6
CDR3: CASSLLDSRSYNSPLHF
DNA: TGTGCCAGCAGTTTATTGGACTCCCGCTCCTATAATTCACCCCTCCACTTT

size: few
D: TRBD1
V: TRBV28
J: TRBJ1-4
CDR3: CASSSRLAGGEKLFF
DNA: TGTGCCAGCAGCTCGCGTTTGGCAGGGGGCGAAAAACTGTTTTTT

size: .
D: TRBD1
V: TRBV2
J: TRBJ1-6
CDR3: CASSVETGYNSPLHF
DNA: TGTGCCAGCAGTGTAGAGACAGGGTATAATTCACCCCTCCACTTT

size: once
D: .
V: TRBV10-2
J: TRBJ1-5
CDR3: CASSEPPGRVNQPQHF
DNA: TGCGCCAGCAGTGAGCCGCCCGGCAGGGTAAATCAGCCCCAGCATTTT

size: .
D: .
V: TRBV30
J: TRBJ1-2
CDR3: CAWSGWDNGYTF
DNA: TGTGCCTGGAGTGGGTGGGACAATGGCTACACCTTC

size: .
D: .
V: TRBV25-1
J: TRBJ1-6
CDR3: CASSESYSPLHF
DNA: TGTGCCAGCAGTGAATCCTATTCACCCCTCCACTTT

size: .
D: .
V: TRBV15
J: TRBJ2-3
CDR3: CATSRDRGKGTDTQYF
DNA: TGTGCCACCAGCAGAGACAGGGGAAAGGGCACAGATACGCAGTATTTT

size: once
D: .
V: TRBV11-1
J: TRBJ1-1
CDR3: CASSSRLVTEAFF
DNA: TGTGCCAGCAGCTCCAGGCTGGTGACTGAAGCTTTCTTT

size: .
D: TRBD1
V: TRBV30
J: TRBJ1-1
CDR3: CACTNYRGTEAFF
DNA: TGTGCCTGTACAAACTACAGGGGCACTGAAGCTTTCTTT

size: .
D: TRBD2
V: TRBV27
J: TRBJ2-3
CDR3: CASRGLAAHTQYF
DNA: TGTGCCAGCAGGGGACTAGCCGCCCATACGCAGTATTTT

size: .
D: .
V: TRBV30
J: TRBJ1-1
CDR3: CAWSPTGVTEAFF
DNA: TGTGCCTGGAGCCCGACGGGGGTGACTGAAGCTTTCTTT

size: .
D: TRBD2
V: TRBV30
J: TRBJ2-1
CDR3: CAWSVTSAASPYNEQFF
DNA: TGTGCCTGGAGTGTCACTAGCGCCGCCTCGCCCTACAATGAGCAGTTCTTC

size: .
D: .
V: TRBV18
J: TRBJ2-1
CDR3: CASSPPGSFNNEQFF
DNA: TGTGCCAGCTCACCACCGGGCAGCTTCAACAATGAGCAGTTCTTC

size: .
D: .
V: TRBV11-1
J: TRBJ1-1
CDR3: CASTKGVMNTEAFF
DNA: TGTGCCAGCACCAAGGGAGTCATGAACACTGAAGCTTTCTTT

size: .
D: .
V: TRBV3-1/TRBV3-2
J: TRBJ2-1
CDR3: CASSQDWPDGDYNEQFF
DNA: TGTGCCAGCAGCCAAGATTGGCCAGACGGGGACTACAATGAGCAGTTCTTC

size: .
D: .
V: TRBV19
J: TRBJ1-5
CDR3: CATRDRRGLNQPQHF
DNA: TGTGCCACCAGAGACAGAAGGGGACTCAATCAGCCCCAGCATTTT

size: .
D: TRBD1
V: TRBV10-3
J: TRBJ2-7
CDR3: CAIRLDRGIDEQYF
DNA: TGTGCCATCAGACTCGACAGGGGTATAGACGAGCAGTACTTC

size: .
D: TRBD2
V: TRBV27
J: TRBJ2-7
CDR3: CASSLASGRTYEQYF
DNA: TGTGCCAGCAGTTTGGCCAGCGGGAGGACCTACGAGCAGTACTTC

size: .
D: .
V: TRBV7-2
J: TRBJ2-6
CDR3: CASSFRGSSSGANVLTF
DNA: TGTGCCAGCAGCTTTAGAGGGTCCAGCTCTGGGGCCAACGTCCTGACTTTC

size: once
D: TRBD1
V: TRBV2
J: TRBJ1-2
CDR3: CASSEGPGQGAYGYTF
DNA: TGTGCCAGCAGTGAAGGTCCGGGACAGGGGGCCTATGGCTACACCTTC

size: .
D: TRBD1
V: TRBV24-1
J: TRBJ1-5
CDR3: CATSGFPGQGSSNQPQHF
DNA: TGTGCCACCAGTGGCTTCCCGGGACAGGGTTCTAGCAATCAGCCCCAGCATTTT

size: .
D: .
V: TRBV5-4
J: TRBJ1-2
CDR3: CASSLGAGALTNYGYTF
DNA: TGTGCCAGCAGCTTGGGGGCAGGGGCATTGACTAACTATGGCTACACCTTC

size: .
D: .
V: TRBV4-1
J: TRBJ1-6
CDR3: CASSQETDPRDSPLHF
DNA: TGCGCCAGCAGCCAAGAGACTGATCCTCGGGATTCACCCCTCCACTTT

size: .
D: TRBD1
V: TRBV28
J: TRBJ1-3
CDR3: CASRTGNPGNTIYF
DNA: TGTGCCAGCAGGACAGGGAATCCCGGAAACACCATATATTTT

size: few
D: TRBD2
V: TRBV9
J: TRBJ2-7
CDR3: CASSVGTSGRVGYEQYF
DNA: TGTGCCAGCAGCGTAGGGACTAGCGGGAGGGTGGGCTACGAGCAGTACTTC

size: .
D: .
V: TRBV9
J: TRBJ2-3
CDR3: CASSPGGTDTQYF
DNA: TGTGCCAGCAGTCCGGGGGGCACAGATACGCAGTATTTT

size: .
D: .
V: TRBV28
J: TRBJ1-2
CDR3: CASSPPGRDYGYTF
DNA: TGTGCCAGCAGCCCCCCGGGCAGGGATTATGGCTACACCTTC

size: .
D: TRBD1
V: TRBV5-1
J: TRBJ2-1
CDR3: CASSFGTGDNEQFF
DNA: TGCGCCAGCAGCTTTGGGACAGGGGACAATGAGCAGTTCTTC

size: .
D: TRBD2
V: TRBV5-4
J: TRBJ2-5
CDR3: CASRLTPTSGGPAQYF
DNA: TGTGCCAGCAGACTTACTCCTACTAGCGGGGGGCCGGCCCAGTACTTC

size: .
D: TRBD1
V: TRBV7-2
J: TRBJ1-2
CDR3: CASSLGGQGRMGYTF
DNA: TGTGCCAGCAGCTTAGGAGGACAGGGTCGTATGGGCTACACCTTC

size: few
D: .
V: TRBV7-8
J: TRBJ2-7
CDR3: CASSLAGRAYEQYF
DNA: TGTGCCAGCAGCTTAGCGGGCAGAGCCTACGAGCAGTACTTC

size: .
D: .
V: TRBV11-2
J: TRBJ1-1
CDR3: CASRGGRSEAFF
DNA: TGTGCCAGCAGGGGTGGGCGTTCTGAAGCTTTCTTT